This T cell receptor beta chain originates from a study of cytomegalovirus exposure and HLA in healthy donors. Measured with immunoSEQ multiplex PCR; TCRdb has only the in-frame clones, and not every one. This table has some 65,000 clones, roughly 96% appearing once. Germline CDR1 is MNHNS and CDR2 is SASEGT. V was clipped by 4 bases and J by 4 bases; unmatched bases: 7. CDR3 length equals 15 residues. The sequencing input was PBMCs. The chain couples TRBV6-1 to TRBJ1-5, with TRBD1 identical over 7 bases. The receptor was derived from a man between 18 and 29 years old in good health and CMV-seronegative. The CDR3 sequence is CASSAKGAPNQPQHF. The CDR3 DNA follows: TGTGCCAGCAGTGCCAAGGGGGCCCCAAATCAGCCCCAGCATTTT.